This TCR beta chain originates from a study of cytomegalovirus exposure and HLA in healthy donors. The PCR used 60 Vbeta and 13 Jbeta primers. Repertoires were generated with immunoSEQ multiplex PCR, while TCRdb's copy carries only in-frame clones and drops some. The repertoire includes about 120,000 clones, 60% to 75% of them detected once, and nearly 3% sits in the top ten. Details on this clone: Antigen: not known.

Study conclusions and caveats: Among immune exposure information, only CMV serostatus was available. TCR beta V segments were, for the most part, productive about 87% or about 30% of the time in an earlier analysis. When a later analysis compared HLA-associated TCR beta chains with equally common others, the HLA-associated chains turned out to be more clonally expanded and to have lower generation probabilities.

Despite likely unrecorded immune exposures, the donors were nominally healthy at the time of sampling. CDR1 MDHEN and CDR2 SYDVKM come from the germline V gene. Trimming cost V 11 bases and J 5 bases, with 15 bases left between them. The CDR3 extends over 12 amino acids. V usage is TRBV28 and J usage is TRBJ1-2; no firm D call. This clonotype was sampled from a woman aged 40 to 50 in good health and CMV-seropositive. Specimen: PBMCs. CDR3 sequence (DNA): TGTGCCTCCAGAGAGGCTCTGTATGGCTACACCTTC. Protein sequence: CASREALYGYTF.